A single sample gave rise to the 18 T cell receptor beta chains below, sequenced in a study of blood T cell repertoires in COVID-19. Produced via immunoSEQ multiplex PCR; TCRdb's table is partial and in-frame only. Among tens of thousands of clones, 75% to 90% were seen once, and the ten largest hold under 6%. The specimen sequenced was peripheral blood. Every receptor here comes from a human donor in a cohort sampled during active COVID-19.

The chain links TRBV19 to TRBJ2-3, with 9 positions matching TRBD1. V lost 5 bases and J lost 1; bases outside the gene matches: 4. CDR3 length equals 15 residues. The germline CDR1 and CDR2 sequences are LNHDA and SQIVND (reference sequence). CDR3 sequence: CASSSGTGRTDTQYF. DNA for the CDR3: TGTGCCAGTAGTTCCGGGACAGGGCGCACAGATACGCAGTATTTT.

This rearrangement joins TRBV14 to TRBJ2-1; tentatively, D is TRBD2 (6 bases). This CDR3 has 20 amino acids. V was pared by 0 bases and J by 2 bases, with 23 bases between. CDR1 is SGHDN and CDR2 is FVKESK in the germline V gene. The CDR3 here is CASSQDFLRREAGTYNEQFF. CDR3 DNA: TGTGCCAGCAGCCAAGATTTTCTAAGGAGGGAGGCGGGGACCTACAATGAGCAGTTCTTC.

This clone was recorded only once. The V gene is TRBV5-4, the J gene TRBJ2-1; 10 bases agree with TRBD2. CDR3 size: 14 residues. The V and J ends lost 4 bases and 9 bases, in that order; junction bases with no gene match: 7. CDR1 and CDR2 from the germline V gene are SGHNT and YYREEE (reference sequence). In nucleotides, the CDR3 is TGTGCCAGCAGCCCCCAGCGGGGGGGAGGTGAGCAGTTCTTC. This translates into CASSPQRGGGEQFF. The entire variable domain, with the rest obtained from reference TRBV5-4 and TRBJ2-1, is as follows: ETGVTQSPTHLIKTRGQQVTLRCSSQSGHNTVSWYQQALGQGPQFIFQYYREEENGRGNFPPRFSGLQFPNYSSELNVNALELDDSALYLCASSPQRGGGEQFFGPGTRLTVL.

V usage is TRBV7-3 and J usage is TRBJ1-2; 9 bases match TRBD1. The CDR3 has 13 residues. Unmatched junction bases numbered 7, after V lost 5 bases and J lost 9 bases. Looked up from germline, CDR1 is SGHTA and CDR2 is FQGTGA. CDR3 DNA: TGTGCCAGCAGCGCCGGGACAGGGTGGAGCTACACCTTC. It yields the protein CASSAGTGWSYTF.

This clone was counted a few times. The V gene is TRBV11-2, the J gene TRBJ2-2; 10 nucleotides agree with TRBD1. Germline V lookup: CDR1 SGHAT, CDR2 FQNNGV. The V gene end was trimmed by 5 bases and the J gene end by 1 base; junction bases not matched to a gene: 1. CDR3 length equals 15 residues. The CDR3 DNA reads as TGTGCCAGCAGCCGGGACAGGGGGAACACCGGGGAGCTGTTTTTT. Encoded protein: CASSRDRGNTGELFF.

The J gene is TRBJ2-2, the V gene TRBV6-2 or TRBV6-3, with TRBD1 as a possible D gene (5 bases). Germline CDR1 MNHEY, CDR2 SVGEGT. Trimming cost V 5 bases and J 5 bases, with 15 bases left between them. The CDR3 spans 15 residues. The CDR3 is CASSHRRGRTGELFF. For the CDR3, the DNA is TGTGCCAGCAGTCACCGTAGGGGAAGGACCGGGGAGCTGTTTTTT.

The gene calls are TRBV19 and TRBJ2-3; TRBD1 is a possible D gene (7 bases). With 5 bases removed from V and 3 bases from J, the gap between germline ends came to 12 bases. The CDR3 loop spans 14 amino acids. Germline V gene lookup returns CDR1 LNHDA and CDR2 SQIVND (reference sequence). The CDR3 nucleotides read TGTGCCAGTAGTTCACCAGGGGGGACAGATACGCAGTATTTT. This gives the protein CASSSPGGTDTQYF.

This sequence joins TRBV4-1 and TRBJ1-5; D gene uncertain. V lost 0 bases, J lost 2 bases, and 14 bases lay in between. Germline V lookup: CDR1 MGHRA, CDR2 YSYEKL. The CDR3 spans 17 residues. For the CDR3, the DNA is TGCGCCAGCAGCCAAGATTGGTCGGAGGGAGGCAATCAGCCCCAGCATTTT. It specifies CASSQDWSEGGNQPQHF.

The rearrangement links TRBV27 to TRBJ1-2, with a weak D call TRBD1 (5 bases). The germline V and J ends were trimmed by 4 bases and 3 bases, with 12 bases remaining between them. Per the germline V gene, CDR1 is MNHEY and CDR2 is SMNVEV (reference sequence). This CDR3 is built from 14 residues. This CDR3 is CASSSGYEDYGYTF. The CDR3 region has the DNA TGTGCCAGCAGTTCAGGGTACGAAGACTATGGCTACACCTTC.

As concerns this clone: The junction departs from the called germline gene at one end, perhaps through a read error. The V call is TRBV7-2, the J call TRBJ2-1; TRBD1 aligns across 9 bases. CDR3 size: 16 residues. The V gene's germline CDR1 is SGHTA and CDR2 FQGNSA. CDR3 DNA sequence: TGTGCCAGCAGCCCCATCGGGGGACAGGGCATTTATGAGAAGTTCTTC. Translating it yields CASSPIGGQGIYEKFF.

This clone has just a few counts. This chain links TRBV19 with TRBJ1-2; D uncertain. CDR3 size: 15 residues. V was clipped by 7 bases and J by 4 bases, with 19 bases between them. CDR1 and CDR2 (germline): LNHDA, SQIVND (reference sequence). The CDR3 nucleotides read TGTGCCAGTAAGTCCCCCCCTGGTCGGGGCTATGGCTACACCTTC. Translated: CASKSPPGRGYGYTF.

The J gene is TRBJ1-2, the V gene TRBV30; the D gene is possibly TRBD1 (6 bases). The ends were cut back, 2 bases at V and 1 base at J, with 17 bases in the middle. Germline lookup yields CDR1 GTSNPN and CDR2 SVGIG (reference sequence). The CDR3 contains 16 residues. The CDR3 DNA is TGTGCCTGGAGTTACGGACAGCCCAATTTTAACTATGGCTACACCTTC. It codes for CAWSYGQPNFNYGYTF.

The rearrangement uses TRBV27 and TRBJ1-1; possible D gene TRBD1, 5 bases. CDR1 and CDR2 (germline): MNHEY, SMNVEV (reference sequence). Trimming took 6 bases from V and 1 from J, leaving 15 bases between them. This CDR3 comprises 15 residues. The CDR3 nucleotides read TGTGCCAGCAGGAGGTGGGGCACCCAGAACACTGAAGCTTTCTTT. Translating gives CASRRWGTQNTEAFF.

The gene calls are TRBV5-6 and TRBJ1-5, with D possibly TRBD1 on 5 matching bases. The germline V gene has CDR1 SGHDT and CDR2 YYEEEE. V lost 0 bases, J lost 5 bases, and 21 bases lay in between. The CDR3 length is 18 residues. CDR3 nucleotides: TGTGCCAGCAGCTTGGCGCGGGGCGCCGGAAACTCCCATCAGCCCCAGCATTTT. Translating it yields CASSLARGAGNSHQPQHF.

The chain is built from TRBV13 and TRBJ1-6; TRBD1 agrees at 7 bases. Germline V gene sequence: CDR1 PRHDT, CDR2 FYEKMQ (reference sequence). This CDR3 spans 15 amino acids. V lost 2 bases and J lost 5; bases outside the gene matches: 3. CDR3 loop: CASSLPGQNNSPLHF. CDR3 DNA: TGTGCCAGCAGCTTACCGGGACAGAATAATTCACCCCTCCACTTT.

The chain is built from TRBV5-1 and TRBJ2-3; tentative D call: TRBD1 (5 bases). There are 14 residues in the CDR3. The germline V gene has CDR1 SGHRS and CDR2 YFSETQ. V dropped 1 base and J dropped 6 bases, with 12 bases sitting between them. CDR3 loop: CASSLSPHRDTQYF. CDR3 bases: TGCGCCAGCAGCTTGTCCCCCCACAGGGATACGCAGTATTTT.

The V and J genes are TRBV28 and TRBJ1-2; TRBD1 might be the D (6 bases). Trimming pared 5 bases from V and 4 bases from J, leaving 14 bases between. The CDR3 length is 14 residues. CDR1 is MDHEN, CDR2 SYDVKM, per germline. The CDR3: CASSTSGTPYGYTF. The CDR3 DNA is TGTGCCAGCAGTACCTCCGGGACACCCTATGGCTACACCTTC.

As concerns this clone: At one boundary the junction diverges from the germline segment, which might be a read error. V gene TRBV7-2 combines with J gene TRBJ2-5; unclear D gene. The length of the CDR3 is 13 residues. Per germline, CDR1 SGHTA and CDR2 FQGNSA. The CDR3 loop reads CASSFTRGETRYF. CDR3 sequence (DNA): TGTGCCAGCAGCTTTACCAGAGGCGAGACCCGGTACTTC. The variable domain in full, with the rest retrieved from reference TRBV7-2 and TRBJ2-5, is GAGVSQSPSNKVTEKGKDVELRCDPISGHTALYWYRQSLGQGLEFLIYFQGNSAPDKSGLPSDRFSAERTGGSVSTLTIQRTQQEDSAVYLCASSFTRGETRYFGPGTRLLVL.